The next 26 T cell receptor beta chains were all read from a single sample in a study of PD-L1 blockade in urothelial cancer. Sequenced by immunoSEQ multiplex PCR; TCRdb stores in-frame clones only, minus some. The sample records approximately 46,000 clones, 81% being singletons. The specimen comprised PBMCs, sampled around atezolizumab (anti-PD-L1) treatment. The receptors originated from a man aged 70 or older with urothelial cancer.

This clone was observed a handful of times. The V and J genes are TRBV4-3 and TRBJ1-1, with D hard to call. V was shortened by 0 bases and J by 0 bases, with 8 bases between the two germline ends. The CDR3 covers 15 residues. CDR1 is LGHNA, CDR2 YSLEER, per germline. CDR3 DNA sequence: TGCGCCAGCAGCCAAGATCCGGGTCTGAACACTGAAGCTTTCTTT. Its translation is CASSQDPGLNTEAFF.

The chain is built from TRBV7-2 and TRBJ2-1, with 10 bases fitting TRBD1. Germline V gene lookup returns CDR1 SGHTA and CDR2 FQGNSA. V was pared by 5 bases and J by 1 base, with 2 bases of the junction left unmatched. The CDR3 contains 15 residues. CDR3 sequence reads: CASSRQGASYNEQFF. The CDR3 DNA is TGTGCCAGCAGCCGACAGGGGGCATCCTACAATGAGCAGTTCTTC.

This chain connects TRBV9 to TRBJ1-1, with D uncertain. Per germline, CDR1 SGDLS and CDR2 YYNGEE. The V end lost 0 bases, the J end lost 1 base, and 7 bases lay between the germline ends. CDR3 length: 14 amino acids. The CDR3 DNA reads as TGTGCCAGCAGCGTAGCTGTTAAGAACACTGAAGCTTTCTTT. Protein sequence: CASSVAVKNTEAFF.

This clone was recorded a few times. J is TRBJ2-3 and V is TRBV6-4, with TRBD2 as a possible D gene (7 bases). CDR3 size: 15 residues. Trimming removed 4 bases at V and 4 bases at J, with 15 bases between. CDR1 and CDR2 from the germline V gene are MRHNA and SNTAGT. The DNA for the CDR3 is TGTGCCAGCAGTGCAACAGACGGGGGGCCAGATACGCAGTATTTT. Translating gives CASSATDGGPDTQYF.

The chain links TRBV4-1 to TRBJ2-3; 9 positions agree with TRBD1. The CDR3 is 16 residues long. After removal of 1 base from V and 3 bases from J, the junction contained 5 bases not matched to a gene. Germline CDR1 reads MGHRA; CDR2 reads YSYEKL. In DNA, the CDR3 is TGCGCCAGCAGCCAAGGGACGGACAGGGGTACAGATACGCAGTATTTT. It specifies CASSQGTDRGTDTQYF.

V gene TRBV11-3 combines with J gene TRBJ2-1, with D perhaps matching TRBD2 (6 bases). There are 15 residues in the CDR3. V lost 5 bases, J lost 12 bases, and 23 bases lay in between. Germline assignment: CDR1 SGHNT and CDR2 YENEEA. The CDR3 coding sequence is TGTGCCAGCAGCCGGACGGGACTCGGGGGTATAGGGCAGTTCTTC. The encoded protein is CASSRTGLGGIGQFF.

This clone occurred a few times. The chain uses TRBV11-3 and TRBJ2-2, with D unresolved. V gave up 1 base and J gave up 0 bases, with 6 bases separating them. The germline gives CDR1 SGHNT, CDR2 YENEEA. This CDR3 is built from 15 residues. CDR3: CASSLGSANTGELFF. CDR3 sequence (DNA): TGTGCCAGCAGCTTAGGCAGCGCGAACACCGGGGAGCTGTTTTTT.

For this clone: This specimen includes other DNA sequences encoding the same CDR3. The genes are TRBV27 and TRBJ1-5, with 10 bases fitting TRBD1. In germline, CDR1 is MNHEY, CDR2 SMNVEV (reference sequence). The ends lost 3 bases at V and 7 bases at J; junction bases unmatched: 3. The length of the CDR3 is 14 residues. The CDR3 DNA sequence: TGTGCCAGCAGTTTTGAGGGACAGGGGCAGCCCCAGCATTTT. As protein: CASSFEGQGQPQHF.

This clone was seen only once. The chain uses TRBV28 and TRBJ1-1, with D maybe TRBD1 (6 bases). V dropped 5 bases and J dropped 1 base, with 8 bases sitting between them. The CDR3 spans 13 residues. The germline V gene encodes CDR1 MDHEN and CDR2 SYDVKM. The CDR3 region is CASSRTANTEAFF. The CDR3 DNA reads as TGTGCCAGCAGTAGGACAGCGAACACTGAAGCTTTCTTT.

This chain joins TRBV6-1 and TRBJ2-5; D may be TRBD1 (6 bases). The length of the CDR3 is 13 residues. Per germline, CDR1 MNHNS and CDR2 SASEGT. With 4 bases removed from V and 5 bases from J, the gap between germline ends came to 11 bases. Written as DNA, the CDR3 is TGTGCCAGCAGTGTGCAGGGGCGGGAGACCCAGTACTTC. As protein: CASSVQGRETQYF.

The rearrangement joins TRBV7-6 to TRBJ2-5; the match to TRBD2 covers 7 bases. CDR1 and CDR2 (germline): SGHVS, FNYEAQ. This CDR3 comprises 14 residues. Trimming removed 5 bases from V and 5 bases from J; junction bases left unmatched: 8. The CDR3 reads CASSQGRVSETQYF. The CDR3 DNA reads TGTGCCAGCAGCCAAGGGAGGGTCTCGGAGACCCAGTACTTC.

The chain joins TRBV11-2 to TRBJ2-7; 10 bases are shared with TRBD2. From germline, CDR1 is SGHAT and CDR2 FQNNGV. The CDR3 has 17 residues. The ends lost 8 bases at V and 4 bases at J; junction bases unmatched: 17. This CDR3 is CASAISAGGPRSYEQYF. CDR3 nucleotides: TGTGCCAGCGCCATTTCAGCGGGAGGGCCGAGGTCTTACGAGCAGTACTTC.

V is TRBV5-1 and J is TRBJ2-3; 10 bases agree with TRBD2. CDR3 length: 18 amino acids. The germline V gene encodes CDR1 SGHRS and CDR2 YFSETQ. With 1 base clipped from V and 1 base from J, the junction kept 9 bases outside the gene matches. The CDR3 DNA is TGCGCCAGCAGCTTGAACCCTCTAGCGGGAGAAGGCACAGATACGCAGTATTTT. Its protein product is CASSLNPLAGEGTDTQYF.

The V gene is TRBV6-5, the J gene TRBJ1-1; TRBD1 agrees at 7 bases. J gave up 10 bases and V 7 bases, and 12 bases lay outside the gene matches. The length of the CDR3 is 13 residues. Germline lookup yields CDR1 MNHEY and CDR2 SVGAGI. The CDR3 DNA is TGTGCCAGCAACGAAAATCCCGACAGGGCAGCTTTCTTT. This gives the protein CASNENPDRAAFF.

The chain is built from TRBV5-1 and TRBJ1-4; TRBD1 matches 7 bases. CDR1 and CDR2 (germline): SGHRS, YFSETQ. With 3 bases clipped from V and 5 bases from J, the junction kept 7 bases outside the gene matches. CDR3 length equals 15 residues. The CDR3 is CASSWGTDENEKLFF. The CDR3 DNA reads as TGCGCCAGCAGCTGGGGGACAGATGAAAATGAAAAACTGTTTTTT.

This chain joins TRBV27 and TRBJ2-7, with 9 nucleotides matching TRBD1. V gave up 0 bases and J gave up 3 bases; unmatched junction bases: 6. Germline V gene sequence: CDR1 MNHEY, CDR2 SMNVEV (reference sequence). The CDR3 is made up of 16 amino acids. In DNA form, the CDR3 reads TGTGCCAGCAGTTTATCCCAGGACAGGGGCCTCTACGAGCAGTACTTC. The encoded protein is CASSLSQDRGLYEQYF.

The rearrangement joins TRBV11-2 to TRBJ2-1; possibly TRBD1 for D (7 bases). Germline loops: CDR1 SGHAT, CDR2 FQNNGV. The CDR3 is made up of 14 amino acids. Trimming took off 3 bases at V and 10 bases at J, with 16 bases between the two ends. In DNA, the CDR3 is TGTGCCAGCAGCTTCGGCAGGGGGGTATTAGAGCAGTTCTTC. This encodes CASSFGRGVLEQFF.

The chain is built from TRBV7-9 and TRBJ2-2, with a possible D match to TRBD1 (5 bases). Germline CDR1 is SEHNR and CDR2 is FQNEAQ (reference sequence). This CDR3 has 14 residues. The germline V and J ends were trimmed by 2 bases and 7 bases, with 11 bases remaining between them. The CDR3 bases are TGTGCCAGCAGCTTAAGCAGGGCCATCGGGGAGCTGTTTTTT. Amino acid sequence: CASSLSRAIGELFF.

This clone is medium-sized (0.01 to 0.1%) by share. Written as DNA, the CDR3 is TGTGCCAGCAGTTATCCTATAGGGGCTGGGCAAGCTTTCTTT. Translated: CASSYPIGAGQAFF. The V gene is TRBV6-6, the J gene TRBJ1-1; possible D gene TRBD1, 5 bases. V shed 3 bases and J shed 9 bases, with 17 bases lying between them. The CDR3 is 14 amino acids. Germline lookup yields CDR1 MNHNY and CDR2 SVGAGI (reference sequence).

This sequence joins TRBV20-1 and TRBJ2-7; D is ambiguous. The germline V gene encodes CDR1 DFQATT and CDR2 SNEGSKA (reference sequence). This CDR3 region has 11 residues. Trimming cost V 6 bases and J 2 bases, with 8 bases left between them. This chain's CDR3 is CSAASTYEQYF. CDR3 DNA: TGCAGTGCGGCCAGTACCTACGAGCAGTACTTC.

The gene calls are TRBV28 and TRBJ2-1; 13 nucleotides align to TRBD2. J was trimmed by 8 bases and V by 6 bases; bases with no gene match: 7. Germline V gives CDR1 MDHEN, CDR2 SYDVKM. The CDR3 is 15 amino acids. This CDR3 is CASRPGLAGAHEQFF. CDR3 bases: TGTGCCAGCAGACCCGGACTAGCGGGAGCACATGAGCAGTTCTTC.

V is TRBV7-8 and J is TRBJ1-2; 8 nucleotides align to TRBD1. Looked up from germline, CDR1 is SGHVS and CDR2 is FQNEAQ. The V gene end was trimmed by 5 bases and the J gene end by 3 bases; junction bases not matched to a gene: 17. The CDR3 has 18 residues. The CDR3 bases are TGTGCCAGCAGCCGCCTTACCCCTCGGGGACAGGCCGACTATGGCTACACCTTC. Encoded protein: CASSRLTPRGQADYGYTF.

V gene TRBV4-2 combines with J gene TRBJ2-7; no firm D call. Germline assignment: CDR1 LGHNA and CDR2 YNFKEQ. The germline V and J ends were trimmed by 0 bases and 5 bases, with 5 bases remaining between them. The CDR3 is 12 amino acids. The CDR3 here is CASSQDLHEQYF. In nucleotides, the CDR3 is TGTGCCAGCAGCCAAGATCTCCACGAGCAGTACTTC.

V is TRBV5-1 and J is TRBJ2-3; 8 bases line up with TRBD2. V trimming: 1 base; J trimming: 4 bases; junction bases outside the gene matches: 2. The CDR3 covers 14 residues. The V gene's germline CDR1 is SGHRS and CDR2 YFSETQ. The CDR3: CASSLTAGADTQYF. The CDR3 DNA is TGCGCCAGCAGCTTGACAGCGGGAGCAGATACGCAGTATTTT.

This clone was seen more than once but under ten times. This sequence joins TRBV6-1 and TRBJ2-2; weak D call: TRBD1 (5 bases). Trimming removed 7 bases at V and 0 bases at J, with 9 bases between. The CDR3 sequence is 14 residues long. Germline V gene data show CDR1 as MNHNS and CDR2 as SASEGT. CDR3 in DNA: TGTGCCAGCAAGGACAACTCGAACACCGGGGAGCTGTTTTTT. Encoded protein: CASKDNSNTGELFF.

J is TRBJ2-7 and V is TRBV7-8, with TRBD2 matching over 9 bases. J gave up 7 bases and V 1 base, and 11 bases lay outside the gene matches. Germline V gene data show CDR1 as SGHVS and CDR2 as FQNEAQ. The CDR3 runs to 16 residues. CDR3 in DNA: TGTGCCAGCAGCTTAGTACTTAGCGGGAGCTCTTGGGAGCAGTACTTC. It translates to CASSLVLSGSSWEQYF.